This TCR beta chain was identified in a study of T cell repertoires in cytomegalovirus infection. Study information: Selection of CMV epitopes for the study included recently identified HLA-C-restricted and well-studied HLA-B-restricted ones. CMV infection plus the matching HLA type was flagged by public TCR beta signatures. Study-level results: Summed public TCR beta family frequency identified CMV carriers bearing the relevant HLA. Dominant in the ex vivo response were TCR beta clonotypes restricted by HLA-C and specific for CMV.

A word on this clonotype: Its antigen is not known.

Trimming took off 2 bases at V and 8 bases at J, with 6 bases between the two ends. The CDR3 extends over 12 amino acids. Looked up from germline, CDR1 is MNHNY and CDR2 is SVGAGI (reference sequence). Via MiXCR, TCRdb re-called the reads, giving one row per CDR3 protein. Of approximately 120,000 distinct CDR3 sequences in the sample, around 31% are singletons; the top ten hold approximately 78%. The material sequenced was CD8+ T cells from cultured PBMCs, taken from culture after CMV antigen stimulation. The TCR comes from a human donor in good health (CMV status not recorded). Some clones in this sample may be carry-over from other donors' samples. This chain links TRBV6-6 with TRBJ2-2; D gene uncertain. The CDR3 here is CASSYLKGELFF. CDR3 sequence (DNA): TGTGCCAGCAGTTACCTCAAAGGGGAGCTGTTTTTT.